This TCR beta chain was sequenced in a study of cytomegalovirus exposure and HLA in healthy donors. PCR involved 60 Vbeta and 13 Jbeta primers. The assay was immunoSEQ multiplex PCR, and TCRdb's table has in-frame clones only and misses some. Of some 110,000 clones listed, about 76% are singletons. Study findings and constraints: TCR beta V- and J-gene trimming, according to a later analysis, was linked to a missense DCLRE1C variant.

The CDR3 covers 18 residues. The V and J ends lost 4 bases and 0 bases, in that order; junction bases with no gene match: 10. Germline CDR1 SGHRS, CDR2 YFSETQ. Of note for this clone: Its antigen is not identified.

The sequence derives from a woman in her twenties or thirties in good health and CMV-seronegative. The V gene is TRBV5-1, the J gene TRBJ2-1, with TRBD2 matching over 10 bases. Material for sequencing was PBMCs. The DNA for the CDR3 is TGCGCCAGCAGCCCCTCTGGACTAGCGGCAAGCTCCTACAATGAGCAGTTCTTC. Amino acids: CASSPSGLAASSYNEQFF.